The rows below give T cell receptor beta chains drawn from one sample of a study of blood T cell repertoires in COVID-19. Produced via immunoSEQ multiplex PCR; TCRdb's table is partial and in-frame only. The sample includes fewer than 200,000 clones, roughly 81% of them seen just once. Sequencing was performed on peripheral blood. These TCRs come from a man between 35 and 55 years old who had recovered from COVID-19. The CDR3 runs from the conserved cysteine through the conserved F or W. D genes are given only for firm matches. Some rows have no size entry. The others give once, few or many, or a class for an expanded clone.

D: TRBD1; size: NA; J: TRBJ1-2; V: TRBV5-4; CDR3: CASSLGTGRKANYGYTF; DNA: TGTGCCAGCAGCTTGGGGACAGGGAGGAAAGCTAACTATGGCTACACCTTC
D: NA; size: once; J: TRBJ2-7; V: TRBV11-3; CDR3: CASSSSMTDEQYF; DNA: TGTGCCAGCAGCAGTTCGATGACAGACGAGCAGTACTTC
D: NA; size: NA; J: TRBJ2-5; V: TRBV6-5; CDR3: CASSPGGETQYF; DNA: TGTGCCAGCAGCCCAGGGGGGGAGACCCAGTACTTC
D: TRBD1; size: NA; J: TRBJ1-4; V: TRBV18; CDR3: CASSPWTGSTTNEKLFF; DNA: TGTGCCAGCTCTCCTTGGACAGGAAGTACAACTAATGAAAAACTGTTTTTT
D: NA; size: NA; J: TRBJ2-2; V: TRBV5-6; CDR3: CASSLAGSTGELFF; DNA: TGTGCCAGCAGCTTGGCGGGGAGCACCGGGGAGCTGTTTTTT
D: TRBD1; size: NA; J: TRBJ1-4; V: TRBV7-6; CDR3: CASSRTGDVNEKLFF; DNA: TGTGCCAGCAGCCGCACAGGGGACGTTAATGAAAAACTGTTTTTT
D: TRBD2; size: NA; J: TRBJ2-5; V: TRBV18; CDR3: CASSPGLAGRQETQYF; DNA: TGTGCCAGCTCACCAGGTCTAGCGGGGAGGCAAGAGACCCAGTACTTC
D: NA; size: NA; J: TRBJ1-5; V: TRBV28; CDR3: CASALRFGPQHF; DNA: TGTGCCAGCGCTCTCCGTTTCGGGCCCCAGCATTTT
D: TRBD2; size: NA; J: TRBJ2-1; V: TRBV20-1; CDR3: CSASYLAGGENEQFF; DNA: TGCAGTGCTAGTTATCTAGCGGGAGGGGAAAATGAGCAGTTCTTC
D: NA; size: NA; J: TRBJ1-2; V: TRBV10-3; CDR3: CAISESGGNYGYTF; DNA: TGTGCCATCAGTGAGTCAGGGGGTAACTATGGCTACACCTTC
D: NA; size: NA; J: TRBJ2-1; V: TRBV5-1; CDR3: CASSLGLVDEQFF; DNA: TGCGCCAGCAGCTTGGGGCTAGTGGATGAGCAGTTCTTC
D: NA; size: NA; J: TRBJ2-7; V: TRBV11-2; CDR3: CASSLVGDRAIEQYF; DNA: TGTGCCAGCAGCCTGGTGGGTGACAGAGCAATCGAGCAGTACTTC
D: TRBD2; size: NA; J: TRBJ2-3; V: TRBV6-2/TRBV6-3; CDR3: CASSKRLAGEGTDTQYF; DNA: TGTGCCAGCAGTAAGAGACTAGCGGGAGAAGGCACAGATACGCAGTATTTT
D: NA; size: NA; J: TRBJ2-5; V: TRBV7-2; CDR3: CASSLARGQETQYF; DNA: TGTGCCAGCAGCTTAGCGCGAGGACAAGAGACCCAGTACTTC
D: TRBD1; size: once; J: TRBJ1-1; V: TRBV27; CDR3: CASSLYVPGGTEAFF; DNA: TGTGCCAGCAGTTTATATGTGCCAGGGGGTACTGAAGCTTTCTTT
D: TRBD1; size: NA; J: TRBJ2-7; V: TRBV6-5; CDR3: CASSSGTGAFYEQYF; DNA: TGTGCCAGCAGTTCCGGGACAGGAGCCTTCTACGAGCAGTACTTC
D: NA; size: NA; J: TRBJ2-5; V: TRBV7-6; CDR3: CASSPTGGIETQYF; DNA: TGTGCCAGCAGCCCTACCGGGGGAATAGAGACCCAGTACTTC
D: NA; size: NA; J: TRBJ2-5; V: TRBV4-3; CDR3: CASAMTGIEETQYF; DNA: TGCGCCAGTGCCATGACTGGAATCGAAGAGACCCAGTACTTC
D: TRBD1; size: NA; J: TRBJ1-1; V: TRBV4-3; CDR3: CASSQGPGTGRLNTEAFF; DNA: TGCGCCAGCAGCCAAGGGCCCGGGACAGGAAGATTGAACACTGAAGCTTTCTTT
D: NA; size: NA; J: TRBJ2-4; V: TRBV5-8; CDR3: CASSLVEGRLAKNIQYF; DNA: TGTGCCAGCAGCTTGGTTGAGGGGAGGCTAGCCAAAAACATTCAGTACTTC
D: TRBD2; size: NA; J: TRBJ2-1; V: TRBV4-1; CDR3: CASSQDFGGARGEQFF; DNA: TGCGCCAGCAGCCAAGATTTCGGGGGGGCGAGGGGTGAGCAGTTCTTC
D: NA; size: few; J: TRBJ1-1; V: TRBV27; CDR3: CASSSGGNTEAFF; DNA: TGTGCCAGCAGTTCCGGCGGAAACACTGAAGCTTTCTTT
D: NA; size: NA; J: TRBJ2-1; V: TRBV12-3/TRBV12-4; CDR3: CASSHSGYNEQFF; DNA: TGTGCCAGCTCCCATAGCGGATACAATGAGCAGTTCTTC
D: NA; size: NA; J: TRBJ1-1; V: TRBV19; CDR3: CASTDTGPGVTEAFF; DNA: TGTGCCAGTACCGATACAGGGCCTGGGGTAACTGAAGCTTTCTTT
D: TRBD1; size: NA; J: TRBJ1-1; V: TRBV29-1; CDR3: CSVPGQGALNTEAFF; DNA: TGCAGCGTTCCGGGACAGGGGGCTCTGAACACTGAAGCTTTCTTT
D: TRBD1; size: NA; J: TRBJ2-7; V: TRBV11-1; CDR3: CASSLPGTGGREQYF; DNA: TGTGCCAGCAGCCTTCCCGGGACAGGGGGTCGGGAGCAGTACTTC
D: NA; size: NA; J: TRBJ2-3; V: TRBV7-6; CDR3: CASSPFGAGTDTQYF; DNA: TGTGCCAGCAGCCCTTTTGGGGCAGGGACAGATACGCAGTATTTT
D: TRBD2; size: NA; J: TRBJ2-1; V: TRBV4-2; CDR3: CASSQALMASGGSEQFF; DNA: TGTGCCAGCAGCCAGGCCTTAATGGCTAGCGGGGGGAGTGAGCAGTTCTTC
D: TRBD1; size: many; J: TRBJ2-5; V: TRBV5-4; CDR3: CACSVRGQGDLLQETQYF; DNA: TGTGCCTGTTCGGTAAGGGGACAGGGGGATCTACTCCAAGAGACCCAGTACTTC
D: NA; size: NA; J: TRBJ2-5; V: TRBV5-5; CDR3: CASSILPGRQETQYF; DNA: TGTGCCAGCAGCATTCTACCGGGAAGACAAGAGACCCAGTACTTC
D: TRBD2; size: NA; J: TRBJ2-6; V: TRBV19; CDR3: CATTGGRGVSGANVLTF; DNA: TGTGCCACCACGGGTGGTCGGGGGGTCTCTGGGGCCAACGTCCTGACTTTC
D: TRBD1; size: NA; J: TRBJ2-3; V: TRBV5-8; CDR3: CASGIGQGPDTQYF; DNA: TGTGCCAGCGGCATTGGACAGGGCCCAGATACGCAGTATTTT
D: NA; size: NA; J: TRBJ1-2; V: TRBV29-1; CDR3: CSVSTGLGGYTF; DNA: TGCAGCGTGTCTACAGGGTTGGGAGGCTACACCTTC
D: NA; size: NA; J: TRBJ2-6; V: TRBV6-2/TRBV6-3; CDR3: CASSYGGGRGANVLTF; DNA: TGTGCCAGCAGTTACGGGGGGGGGCGTGGGGCCAACGTCCTGACTTTC
D: NA; size: NA; J: TRBJ1-1; V: TRBV21-1; CDR3: CASSKAQGRDTEAFF; DNA: TGTGCCAGCAGCAAAGCGCAGGGTAGGGACACTGAAGCTTTCTTT
D: NA; size: once; J: TRBJ2-3; V: TRBV6-6; CDR3: CASTTAGITDTQYF; DNA: TGTGCCAGCACCACTGCGGGTATTACAGATACGCAGTATTTT
D: TRBD1; size: NA; J: TRBJ1-1; V: TRBV5-4; CDR3: CASRAQGGTEAFF; DNA: TGTGCCAGCAGAGCGCAGGGGGGCACTGAAGCTTTCTTT
D: NA; size: NA; J: TRBJ2-1; V: TRBV11-3; CDR3: CASSLSGRVLGEQFF; DNA: TGTGCCAGCAGCTTATCCGGCAGGGTACTTGGTGAGCAGTTCTTC
D: TRBD2; size: NA; J: TRBJ2-1; V: TRBV30; CDR3: CAWSVGLAGGFGDEQFF; DNA: TGTGCCTGGAGTGTAGGGCTAGCGGGAGGGTTTGGGGATGAGCAGTTCTTC
D: TRBD1; size: NA; J: TRBJ1-1; V: TRBV6-2/TRBV6-3; CDR3: CASSWIPGQGNTEAFF; DNA: TGTGCCAGCAGTTGGATCCCGGGACAGGGGAACACTGAAGCTTTCTTT
D: NA; size: few; J: TRBJ2-6; V: TRBV2; CDR3: CASRDGGSGGANVLTF; DNA: TGTGCCAGCAGAGACGGTGGATCGGGAGGGGCCAACGTCCTGACTTTC
D: NA; size: NA; J: TRBJ1-2; V: TRBV7-2; CDR3: CASRRGEGYGYTF; DNA: TGTGCCAGCAGACGGGGGGAGGGCTATGGCTACACCTTC
D: TRBD1; size: NA; J: TRBJ2-7; V: TRBV6-6; CDR3: CASIQDRGPPYEQYF; DNA: TGTGCCAGCATCCAGGACAGGGGGCCTCCCTACGAGCAGTACTTC
D: NA; size: NA; J: TRBJ2-1; V: TRBV4-1; CDR3: CASSQEGRLREQFF; DNA: TGCGCCAGCAGCCAAGAGGGGCGGCTTCGGGAGCAGTTCTTC
D: TRBD2; size: many; J: TRBJ2-3; V: TRBV12-5; CDR3: CASGSVAGGLRDTQYF; DNA: TGTGCTAGTGGTTCGGTGGCGGGGGGCCTGAGAGATACGCAGTATTTT
D: NA; size: NA; J: TRBJ1-1; V: TRBV7-7; CDR3: CASSWREGTEAFF; DNA: TGTGCTAGCAGCTGGAGGGAGGGGACTGAAGCTTTCTTT
D: TRBD2; size: few; J: TRBJ2-1; V: TRBV9; CDR3: CASSVGTSNEQFF; DNA: TGTGCCAGCAGCGTAGGGACTAGCAATGAGCAGTTCTTC
D: NA; size: NA; J: TRBJ2-1; V: TRBV7-9; CDR3: CASSPAVAGRDEQFF; DNA: TGTGCCAGCAGCCCCGCGGTGGCGGGCCGGGATGAGCAGTTCTTC
D: TRBD2; size: NA; J: TRBJ2-1; V: TRBV9; CDR3: CASSDTTSGTRYEQFF; DNA: TGTGCCAGCAGCGACACTACTAGCGGGACCCGATATGAGCAGTTCTTC
D: NA; size: NA; J: TRBJ2-5; V: TRBV19; CDR3: CASSTTTVQETQYF; DNA: TGTGCCAGTAGTACCACGACAGTACAAGAGACCCAGTACTTC
D: NA; size: NA; J: TRBJ2-7; V: TRBV3-1/TRBV3-2; CDR3: CASSQKTGYEQYF; DNA: TGTGCCAGCAGCCAGAAAACAGGTTACGAGCAGTACTTC
D: NA; size: NA; J: TRBJ1-5; V: TRBV19; CDR3: CASSWTDIQPQHF; DNA: TGTGCCAGTAGTTGGACAGACATACAGCCCCAGCATTTT
D: NA; size: NA; J: TRBJ1-2; V: TRBV10-3; CDR3: CAMAAADQSGYTF; DNA: TGTGCCATGGCCGCGGCAGATCAGTCTGGCTACACCTTC
D: NA; size: once; J: TRBJ1-2; V: TRBV28; CDR3: CASTTPLLRGADYGYTF; DNA: TGTGCCAGCACCACCCCACTCCTGCGCGGGGCAGACTATGGCTACACCTTC
D: TRBD2; size: NA; J: TRBJ2-3; V: TRBV5-4; CDR3: CASSSLSPGLAGGTDTQYF; DNA: TGTGCCAGCAGCTCCTTATCTCCGGGACTAGCGGGGGGCACAGATACGCAGTATTTT
D: TRBD1; size: NA; J: TRBJ2-6; V: TRBV7-2; CDR3: CASSYEGAPGANVLTF; DNA: TGTGCCAGCAGTTATGAGGGGGCGCCTGGGGCCAACGTCCTGACTTTC
D: NA; size: NA; J: TRBJ1-1; V: TRBV18; CDR3: CASSSSVNTEAFF; DNA: TGTGCCAGCTCATCGTCAGTGAACACTGAAGCTTTCTTT
D: NA; size: NA; J: TRBJ2-1; V: TRBV3-1/TRBV3-2; CDR3: CASSLQATGSSYNEQFF; DNA: TGTGCCAGCAGCCTACAAGCCACAGGGTCTTCCTACAATGAGCAGTTCTTC
D: NA; size: NA; J: TRBJ1-1; V: TRBV6-6; CDR3: CASSYSVRVNTEAFF; DNA: TGTGCCAGCAGTTACTCGGTGCGGGTGAACACTGAAGCTTTCTTT
D: NA; size: NA; J: TRBJ2-3; V: TRBV10-3; CDR3: CAISEPGATSTDTQYF; DNA: TGTGCCATCAGTGAGCCGGGAGCTACTAGCACAGATACGCAGTATTTT